These 14 T cell receptor beta chains came from one sample sequenced in a study of OX40 agonist ivuxolimab in advanced cancers. Assay used: immunoSEQ multiplex PCR; TCRdb lists only in-frame clones, some missing. The sample has roughly 60,000 clones; about 88% are singletons. Sequenced material: CD4+ or CD8+ T cells sorted from blood, taken in a trial of the OX40 agonist ivuxolimab. These receptors originate from an adult with an advanced solid tumor such as melanoma, head and neck, liver or kidney cancer.

This clone has a handful of counts. The chain couples TRBV4-2 to TRBJ2-7; D uncertain. V was clipped by 0 bases and J by 9 bases, with 9 bases between them. Germline assignment: CDR1 LGHNA and CDR2 YNFKEQ. This CDR3 has 12 amino acids. Here the CDR3 reads CASSQEGPAQYF. CDR3 coding DNA: TGTGCCAGCAGCCAAGAAGGTCCGGCGCAGTACTTC.

This clone was observed once. One junction end disagrees with the germline gene, perhaps due to a read error. This chain uses TRBV7-7 with TRBJ2-5; D remains ambiguous. Germline V CDR1 and CDR2: SSHAT, FNYEAQ (reference sequence). The CDR3 loop spans 14 amino acids. The CDR3 DNA is TGTGCTAGCAGCCCATCTTGGGCCCAAGAGACCCAGTACTTC. Translating gives CASSPSWAQETQYF. Based on the CDR3 plus reference TRBV7-7 and TRBJ2-5, the full variable domain is GAGVSQSPRYKVTKRGQDVTLRCDPISSHATLYWYQQALGQGPEFLTYFNYEAQPDKSGLPSDRFSAERPEGSISTLTIQRTEQRDSAMYRCASSPSWAQETQYFGPGTRLLVL.

J is TRBJ2-1 and V is TRBV10-1, with no clear D. V lost 7 bases and J lost 4, with 29 bases in between. Looked up from germline, CDR1 is WNHNN and CDR2 is SYGVQD (reference sequence). The CDR3 covers 19 residues. CDR3: CASIVTEYSHSIKYNEQFF. CDR3 in DNA: TGCGCCAGCATTGTTACAGAATATTCCCATTCCATAAAATACAATGAGCAGTTCTTC.

In nucleotides, the CDR3 is TGTGCCAGCAGCCCCGGAGGGACTGCTACCTACGAGCAGTACTTC. Translation: CASSPGGTATYEQYF. The gene calls are TRBV28 and TRBJ2-7; TRBD2 is a possible D gene (6 bases). This CDR3 is 15 amino acids long. The germline V gene encodes CDR1 MDHEN and CDR2 SYDVKM. Trimming left V 6 bases short and J 2 bases short, with 17 bases between.

This chain links TRBV2 with TRBJ2-1, with D perhaps assigned TRBD1 or TRBD2 (6 bases each). Germline V lookup: CDR1 SNHLY, CDR2 FYNNEI. Trimming took 3 bases from V and 7 from J, leaving 16 bases between them. CDR3 length: 15 amino acids. CDR3 in amino acids: CASSEMGAGGNEQFF. The CDR3 DNA follows: TGTGCCAGCAGTGAGATGGGGGCTGGGGGGAATGAGCAGTTCTTC. Filled out from reference TRBV2 and TRBJ2-1, the complete variable domain reads EPEVTQTPSHQVTQMGQEVILRCVPISNHLYFYWYRQILGQKVEFLVSFYNNEISEKSEIFDDQFSVERPDGSNFTLKIRSTKLEDSAMYFCASSEMGAGGNEQFFGPGTRLTVL.

This clone was seen a single time. Its ends do not fully match the called genes, so a read error is possible. The chain combines TRBV27 with TRBJ2-7; D gene ambiguous. The CDR3 contains 15 residues. Germline CDR1 MNHEY, CDR2 SMNVEV (reference sequence). The CDR3 DNA reads as TGTGCCAGCAGTTTGCGTCCCCAAAGCTCCTACGGGCAGTACTTC. Translation gives CASSLRPQSSYGQYF.

This sequence joins TRBV6-1 and TRBJ2-5, with 9 bases aligning to TRBD1. The CDR3 contains 15 residues. V was clipped by 4 bases and J by 4 bases; unmatched bases: 7. Germline CDR1 MNHNS, CDR2 SASEGT. CDR3: CASSGDRDYRETQYF. The CDR3 coding sequence is TGTGCCAGCAGTGGGGACAGGGATTATAGAGAGACCCAGTACTTC.

The chain joins TRBV28 to TRBJ1-5, with D tentatively TRBD1 (5 bases). The CDR3 sequence is 16 residues long. Germline V gives CDR1 MDHEN, CDR2 SYDVKM. Between the trimmed V and J ends, which lost 4 bases and 1 base, there was a span of 14 bases. CDR3: CASSSRQPVSNQPQHF. CDR3 DNA sequence: TGTGCCAGCAGTTCCCGACAGCCTGTGAGCAATCAGCCCCAGCATTTT. Full variable domain (rest looked up from reference TRBV28 and TRBJ1-5): DVKVTQSSRYLVKRTGEKVFLECVQDMDHENMFWYRQDPGLGLRLIYFSYDVKMKEKGDIPEGYSVSREKKERFSLILESASTNQTSMYLCASSSRQPVSNQPQHFGDGTRLSIL.

CDR3 loop: CASSLLASGYNEQFF. In DNA form, the CDR3 reads TGTGCCAGCAGCTTATTGGCTAGCGGGTACAATGAGCAGTTCTTC. V is TRBV7-3 and J is TRBJ2-1; 8 bases are shared with TRBD2. The CDR3 is made up of 15 amino acids. The germline V gene has CDR1 SGHTA and CDR2 FQGTGA. V dropped 2 bases and J dropped 4; count of bases not matched to a gene: 4. Variable domain in full (rest from reference TRBV7-3 and TRBJ2-1): GAGVSQTPSNKVTEKGKYVELRCDPISGHTALYWYRQSLGQGPEFLIYFQGTGAADDSGLPNDRFFAVRPEGSVSTLKIQRTERGDSAVYLCASSLLASGYNEQFFGPGTRLTVL.

J is TRBJ2-7 and V is TRBV30; 7 bases agree with TRBD2. J lost 6 bases, V lost 7 bases, and 12 bases had no gene match. Per the germline V gene, CDR1 is GTSNPN and CDR2 is SVGIG (reference sequence). The CDR3 runs to 13 residues. In nucleotides, the CDR3 is TGTGCCTCGCATGGGGGGGGGATGAGCGAGCAGTACTTC. This translates into CASHGGGMSEQYF.

This rearrangement joins TRBV14 to TRBJ1-6, with D possibly TRBD1 on 5 matching bases. CDR1 and CDR2 (germline): SGHDN, FVKESK. CDR3 length: 13 amino acids. Trimming shortened V by 4 bases and J by 15 bases, and 16 bases separated the two germline ends. This chain's CDR3 is CASSLSGYGGLHF. The CDR3 DNA reads as TGTGCCAGCAGCCTCTCCGGCTACGGGGGCCTCCACTTT.

The chain employs TRBV28 and TRBJ2-3; TRBD1 is a possible D gene (7 bases). There are 15 residues in the CDR3. V gave up 6 bases and J gave up 6 bases, with 19 bases separating them. The V gene's germline CDR1 is MDHEN and CDR2 SYDVKM. This chain's CDR3 is CASRETGLGRDTQYF. CDR3 bases: TGTGCCAGCAGGGAGACAGGGTTGGGGAGGGATACGCAGTATTTT.

The gene calls are TRBV7-8 and TRBJ2-2; 11 nucleotides line up with TRBD1. Trimming removed 5 bases from V and 1 base from J; junction bases left unmatched: 6. CDR3 length: 17 amino acids. Germline assignment: CDR1 SGHVS and CDR2 FQNEAQ. The CDR3 reads CASSLGQGARNTGELFF. The CDR3 region has the DNA TGTGCCAGCAGCCTTGGACAGGGGGCCCGGAACACCGGGGAGCTGTTTTTT.

The chain combines TRBV6-6 with TRBJ2-7; the D gene is possibly TRBD1 (6 bases). Germline-derived CDR1 and CDR2 are MNHNY and SVGAGI (reference sequence). CDR3 length: 14 amino acids. Trimming took off 6 bases at V and 0 bases at J, with 12 bases between the two ends. The CDR3 is CASSTRDTSYEQYF. The CDR3 coding sequence is TGTGCCAGCAGCACCCGGGACACCTCCTACGAGCAGTACTTC.